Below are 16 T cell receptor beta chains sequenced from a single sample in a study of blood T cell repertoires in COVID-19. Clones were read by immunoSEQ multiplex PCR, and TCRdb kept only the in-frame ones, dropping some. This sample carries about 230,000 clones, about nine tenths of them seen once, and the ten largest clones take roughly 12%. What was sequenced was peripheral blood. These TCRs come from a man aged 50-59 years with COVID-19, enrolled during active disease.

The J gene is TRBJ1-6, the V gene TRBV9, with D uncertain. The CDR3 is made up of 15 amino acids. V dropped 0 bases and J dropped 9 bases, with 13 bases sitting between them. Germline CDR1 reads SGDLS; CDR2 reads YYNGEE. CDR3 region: CASSVGRVGLSPLHF. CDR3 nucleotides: TGTGCCAGCAGCGTAGGGAGGGTTGGGCTTTCACCCCTCCACTTT.

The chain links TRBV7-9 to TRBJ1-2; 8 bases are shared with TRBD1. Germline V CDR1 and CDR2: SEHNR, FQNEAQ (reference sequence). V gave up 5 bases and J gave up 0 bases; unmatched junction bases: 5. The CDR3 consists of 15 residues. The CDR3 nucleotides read TGTGCCAGCAGCGAAGGGACAGGACCTAACTATGGCTACACCTTC. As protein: CASSEGTGPNYGYTF.

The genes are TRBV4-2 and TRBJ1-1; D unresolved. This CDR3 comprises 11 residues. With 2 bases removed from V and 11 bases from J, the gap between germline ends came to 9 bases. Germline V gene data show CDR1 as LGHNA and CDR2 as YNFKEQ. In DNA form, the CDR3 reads TGTGCCAGCAGCCAACAGCAGAGGGCTTTCTTT. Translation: CASSQQQRAFF.

CDR3 bases: TGCGCCAGCCAATCGGAGCGGGGGGGGCCCTACGAGCAGTACTTC. It translates to CASQSERGGPYEQYF. The rearrangement joins TRBV4-3 to TRBJ2-7; TRBD2 matches at 10 bases. This CDR3 comprises 15 residues. The ends lost 8 bases at V and 2 bases at J; junction bases unmatched: 9. CDR1 LGHNA and CDR2 YSLEER come from the germline V gene.

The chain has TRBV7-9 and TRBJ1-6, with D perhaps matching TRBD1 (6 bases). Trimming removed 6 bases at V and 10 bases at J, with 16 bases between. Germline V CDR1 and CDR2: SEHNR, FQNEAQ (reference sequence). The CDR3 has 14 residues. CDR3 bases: TGTGCCAGCAGTCCCTCGACAGGACAATCACCCCTCCACTTT. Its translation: CASSPSTGQSPLHF. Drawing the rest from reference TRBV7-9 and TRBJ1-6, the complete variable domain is DTGVSQNPRHKITKRGQNVTFRCDPISEHNRLYWYRQTLGQGPEFLTYFQNEAQLEKSRLLSDRFSAERPKGSFSTLEIQRTEQGDSAMYLCASSPSTGQSPLHFGNGTRLTVT.

For the CDR3, the DNA is TGTGCCAGCAACCAGGACAGGGGGCGAAATAATGAAGCTTTCTTT. The encoded protein is CASNQDRGRNNEAFF. This chain uses TRBV2 with TRBJ1-1; 11 nucleotides agree with TRBD1. V dropped 7 bases and J dropped 7; count of bases not matched to a gene: 11. The CDR3 contains 15 residues. Germline V CDR1 and CDR2: SNHLY, FYNNEI.

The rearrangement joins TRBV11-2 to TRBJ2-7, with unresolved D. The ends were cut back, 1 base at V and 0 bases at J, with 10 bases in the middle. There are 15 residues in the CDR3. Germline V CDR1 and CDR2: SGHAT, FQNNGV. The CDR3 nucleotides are TGTGCCAGCAGCTTAGTGGCAGGAAGCTCCTACGAGCAGTACTTC. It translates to CASSLVAGSSYEQYF.

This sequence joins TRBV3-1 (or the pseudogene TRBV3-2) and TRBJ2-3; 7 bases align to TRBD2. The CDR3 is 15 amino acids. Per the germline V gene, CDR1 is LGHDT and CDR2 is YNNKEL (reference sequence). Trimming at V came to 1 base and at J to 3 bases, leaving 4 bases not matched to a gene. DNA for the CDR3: TGTGCCAGCAGCCAAGGGAGCGGGATTACAGATACGCAGTATTTT. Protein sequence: CASSQGSGITDTQYF.

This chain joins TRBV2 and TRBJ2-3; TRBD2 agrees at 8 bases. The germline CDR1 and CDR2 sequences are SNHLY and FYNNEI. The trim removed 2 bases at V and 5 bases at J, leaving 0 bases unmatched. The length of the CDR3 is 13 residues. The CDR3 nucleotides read TGTGCCAGCAGTGAAACTAGCGGAGATACGCAGTATTTT. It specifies CASSETSGDTQYF.

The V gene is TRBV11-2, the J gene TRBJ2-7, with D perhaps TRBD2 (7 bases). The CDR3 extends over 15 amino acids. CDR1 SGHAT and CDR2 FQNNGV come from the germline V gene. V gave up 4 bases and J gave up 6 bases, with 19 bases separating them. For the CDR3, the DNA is TGTGCCAGCAGCTCCACGGGGCGGGAGACAGGCGAGCAGTACTTC. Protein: CASSSTGRETGEQYF. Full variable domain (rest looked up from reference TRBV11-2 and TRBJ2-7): EAGVAQSPRYKIIEKRQSVAFWCNPISGHATLYWYQQILGQGPKLLIQFQNNGVVDDSQLPKDRFSAERLKGVDSTLKIQPAKLEDSAVYLCASSSTGRETGEQYFGPGTRLTVT.

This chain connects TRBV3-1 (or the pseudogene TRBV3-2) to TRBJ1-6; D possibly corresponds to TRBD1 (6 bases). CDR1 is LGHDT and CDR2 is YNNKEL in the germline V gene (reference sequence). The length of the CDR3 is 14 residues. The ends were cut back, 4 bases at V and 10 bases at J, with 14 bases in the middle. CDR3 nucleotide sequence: TGTGCCAGCAGCCCTAACAGGGACAACTCACCCCTCCACTTT. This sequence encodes CASSPNRDNSPLHF.

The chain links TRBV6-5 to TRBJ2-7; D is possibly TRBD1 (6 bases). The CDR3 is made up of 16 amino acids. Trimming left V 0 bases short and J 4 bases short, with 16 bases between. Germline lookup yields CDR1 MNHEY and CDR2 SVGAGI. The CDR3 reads CASSYSRAGEGYEQYF. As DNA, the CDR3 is TGTGCCAGCAGTTACTCGCGGGCAGGGGAAGGGTACGAGCAGTACTTC.

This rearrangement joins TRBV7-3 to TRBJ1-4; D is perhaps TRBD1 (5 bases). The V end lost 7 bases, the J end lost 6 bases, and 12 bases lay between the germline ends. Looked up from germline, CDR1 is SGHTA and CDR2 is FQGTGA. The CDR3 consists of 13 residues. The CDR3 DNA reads TGTGCCAGCAATGGGGGGTATTATGAAAAACTGTTTTTT. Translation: CASNGGYYEKLFF.

The CDR3 region is CASSMWGQGGQPQHF. The CDR3 DNA reads as TGTGCCAGTAGTATGTGGGGACAGGGAGGTCAGCCCCAGCATTTT. The rearrangement links TRBV19 to TRBJ1-5; TRBD1 matches 9 bases. The CDR3 covers 15 residues. CDR1 is LNHDA and CDR2 is SQIVND in the germline V gene (reference sequence). V trimming: 3 bases; J trimming: 6 bases; junction bases outside the gene matches: 6.

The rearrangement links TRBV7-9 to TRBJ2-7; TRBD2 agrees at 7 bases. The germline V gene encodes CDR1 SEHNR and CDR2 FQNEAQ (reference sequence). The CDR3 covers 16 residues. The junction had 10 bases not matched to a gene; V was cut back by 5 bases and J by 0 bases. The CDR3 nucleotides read TGTGCCAGCAGCCCCAGTGAGGAGCGGGACTCCTACGAGCAGTACTTC. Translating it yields CASSPSEERDSYEQYF.

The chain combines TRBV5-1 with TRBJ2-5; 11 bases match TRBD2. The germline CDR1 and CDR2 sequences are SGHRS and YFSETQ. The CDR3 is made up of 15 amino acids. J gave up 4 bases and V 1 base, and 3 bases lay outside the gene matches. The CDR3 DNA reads TGCGCCAGCAGCTTGACGACTAGCGGGGCAGAGACCCAGTACTTC. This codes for CASSLTTSGAETQYF.